This is a list of T cell receptor beta chains from one sample in a study of cytomegalovirus exposure and HLA in healthy donors. The protocol was immunoSEQ multiplex PCR, while the TCRdb copy is restricted to in-frame clones and leaves out a portion. The sample records 120,000 or so clones, 17% being singletons. Sequenced material: PBMCs. The receptors here all came from a female donor in good health and CMV-seropositive. Each CDR3 is given with its conserved first and last residue. The D gene is left open where the match is weak. A row's size may be missing; if present it is once, few, many or a size class.

-	TRBJ1-2	few	TRBV2	CASSLGRNYGYTF	TGTGCCAGCTCATTGGGGCGTAACTATGGCTACACCTTC
-	TRBJ2-1	-	TRBV6-5	CATSLDSYNEQFF	TGTGCCACCTCACTAGACTCTTACAATGAGCAGTTCTTC
-	TRBJ2-7	few	TRBV18	CASSPGSEQYF	TGTGCCAGCTCCCCGGGGTCCGAGCAGTACTTC
TRBD1	TRBJ1-5	-	TRBV7-8	CASSLAFTGTDSNQPQHF	TGTGCCAGCAGCTTAGCCTTTACAGGGACAGATAGCAATCAGCCCCAGCATTTT
-	TRBJ2-7	-	TRBV29-1	CSVYTETYEQYF	TGCAGCGTCTATACAGAGACCTACGAGCAGTACTTC
-	TRBJ1-1	-	TRBV5-5	CASSRTSGHPMNTEAFF	TGTGCCAGCAGCAGGACCTCGGGACACCCCATGAACACTGAAGCTTTCTTT
TRBD1	TRBJ1-1	-	TRBV5-6	CASSLDSGTASYTEAFF	TGTGCCAGCAGCTTGGATAGTGGGACAGCCAGCTACACTGAAGCTTTCTTT
-	TRBJ1-5	few	TRBV25-1	CASSLGGRQPQHF	TGTGCCAGCAGTCTGGGGGGTAGACAGCCCCAGCATTTT
-	TRBJ2-3	-	TRBV19	CASSLGDTQYF	TGTGCCAGTAGCCTCGGGGATACGCAGTATTTT
-	TRBJ2-3	-	TRBV28	CASSSSSTDTQYF	TGTGCCAGCAGTTCCAGTAGCACAGATACGCAGTATTTT
-	TRBJ2-1	few	TRBV15	CATSRGWLAGGNEQFF	TGTGCCACCAGCAGAGGGTGGCTAGCCGGGGGTAATGAGCAGTTCTTC
-	TRBJ2-5	few	TRBV4-3	CASSQDNRLLGGTQYF	TGCGCCAGCAGCCAAGATAATCGACTATTGGGCGGGACCCAGTACTTC
-	TRBJ1-5	-	TRBV11-3	CASSWVDSLNQPQHF	TGTGCCAGCAGCTGGGTGGACAGTCTCAATCAGCCCCAGCATTTT
-	TRBJ1-1	few	TRBV2	CASNLARGAGVTEAFF	TGTGCCAGCAACCTGGCACGGGGGGCTGGGGTTACTGAAGCTTTCTTT
TRBD1	TRBJ1-5	-	TRBV28	CASRDREDNQPQHF	TGTGCCAGCAGGGACAGGGAAGATAATCAGCCCCAGCATTTT
-	TRBJ2-6	large	TRBV4-3	CASSQEGTNSGANVLTF	TGCGCCAGCAGCCAAGAGGGGACAAACTCTGGGGCCAACGTCCTGACTTTC
TRBD2	TRBJ2-1	-	TRBV2	CASSEGGGEQFF	TGTGCCAGCAGTGAGGGCGGGGGAGAGCAGTTCTTC
-	TRBJ1-1	few	TRBV7-8	CASTKKFAGMENTEAFF	TGTGCCAGCACCAAGAAGTTTGCAGGAATGGAGAACACTGAAGCTTTCTTT
-	TRBJ2-7	few	TRBV4-3	CASSQDISVGGLVHEQYF	TGCGCCAGCAGCCAAGATATATCGGTGGGGGGACTGGTTCACGAGCAGTACTTC
TRBD1	TRBJ1-2	few	TRBV25-1	CASSDDRGSGYTF	TGTGCCAGCAGCGACGACAGGGGGTCTGGCTACACCTTC
-	TRBJ1-2	few	TRBV19	CASSNPRGLVYGYTF	TGTGCCAGTAGTAACCCCAGGGGTTTGGTTTATGGCTACACCTTC
-	TRBJ1-1	-	TRBV5-1	CASSLDQQGNTEAFF	TGCGCCAGCAGCTTGGACCAGCAGGGAAACACTGAAGCTTTCTTT
-	TRBJ2-7	few	TRBV19	CATTGHEAYEQYF	TGTGCCACTACCGGTCATGAAGCCTACGAGCAGTACTTC
TRBD2	TRBJ2-3	-	TRBV28	CASSFLSLAGGGDTQYF	TGTGCCAGCAGTTTTCTATCACTAGCGGGAGGAGGGGATACGCAGTATTTT
TRBD1	TRBJ2-1	-	TRBV13	CASSPGTGNEQFF	TGTGCCAGCAGCCCCGGGACAGGTAATGAGCAGTTCTTC
-	TRBJ2-7	few	TRBV28	CASSLTGSHYEQYF	TGTGCCAGCAGTCTAACAGGGAGTCACTACGAGCAGTACTTC
-	TRBJ2-1	few	TRBV4-1	CASSHEERTHEQFF	TGCGCCAGCAGCCACGAGGAGAGGACACATGAGCAGTTCTTC
-	TRBJ2-5	-	TRBV6-5	CASSSRGETQYF	TGTGCCAGCAGTTCCAGGGGAGAGACCCAGTACTTC
TRBD1	TRBJ2-7	few	TRBV6-5	CASSYGQGAEEQYF	TGTGCCAGCAGTTACGGACAGGGGGCGGAAGAGCAGTACTTC
TRBD1	TRBJ1-5	few	TRBV4-3	CASSPRATGQGDQPQHF	TGCGCCAGCAGCCCCAGGGCTACGGGACAGGGGGATCAGCCCCAGCATTTT
TRBD1	TRBJ2-7	few	TRBV18	CASSPGQGDEQYF	TGTGCCAGCTCACCTGGACAGGGGGACGAGCAGTACTTC
-	TRBJ1-2	few	TRBV19	CASRPGNYGYTF	TGTGCCAGTCGCCCAGGGAACTATGGCTACACCTTC
-	TRBJ1-1	few	TRBV9	CASRPPAGPNTEAFF	TGTGCCAGCAGACCCCCGGCAGGGCCGAACACTGAAGCTTTCTTT
-	TRBJ2-5	few	TRBV7-2	CASSLGLQETQYF	TGTGCCAGCAGCTTAGGGCTCCAAGAGACCCAGTACTTC
-	TRBJ2-1	-	TRBV6-1	CASSDPTRNNEQFF	TGTGCCAGCAGTGACCCAACAAGAAACAATGAGCAGTTCTTC
TRBD2	TRBJ2-7	-	TRBV4-2	CASSQGRGGVYEQYF	TGTGCCAGCAGCCAAGGGCGGGGAGGGGTCTACGAGCAGTACTTC
-	TRBJ2-7	-	TRBV2	CASSGQGYEQYF	TGTGCCAGCAGTGGCCAGGGCTACGAGCAGTACTTC
TRBD2	TRBJ2-7	-	TRBV6-5	CASSYFAGVGYEQYF	TGTGCCAGCAGTTACTTTGCGGGAGTAGGGTACGAGCAGTACTTC
TRBD2	TRBJ2-1	-	TRBV6-5	CASSNGLAPYNEQFF	TGTGCCAGCAGTAACGGACTAGCCCCTTACAATGAGCAGTTCTTC
-	TRBJ1-5	-	TRBV7-2	CASSLHRVVSSQPQHF	TGTGCCAGCAGCCTTCACAGGGTGGTATCGAGCCAGCCCCAGCATTTT
-	TRBJ2-1	few	TRBV29-1	CSVELRDSSSYNEQFF	TGCAGCGTTGAATTACGGGACTCGAGCTCCTACAATGAGCAGTTCTTC
-	TRBJ1-1	-	TRBV4-3	CASSQEAGSTEAFF	TGCGCCAGCAGCCAAGAAGCGGGGAGCACTGAAGCTTTCTTT
TRBD2	TRBJ2-7	few	TRBV7-9	CASSQSGIYYEQYF	TGTGCCAGCAGCCAAAGCGGGATCTACTACGAGCAGTACTTC
-	TRBJ2-7	few	TRBV5-1	CASSLLAFSYEQYF	TGCGCCAGCAGCTTGTTAGCGTTCTCCTACGAGCAGTACTTC
-	TRBJ1-1	-	TRBV28	CASSPQRWNTEAFF	TGTGCCAGCAGTCCCCAGCGTTGGAACACTGAAGCTTTCTTT
-	TRBJ1-2	once	TRBV29-1	CSVGAVGLNYGYTF	TGCAGCGTTGGGGCTGTGGGGCTTAACTATGGCTACACCTTC
-	TRBJ1-6	once	TRBV13	CASSGTGTYNSPLHF	TGTGCCAGCAGTGGAACCGGGACATATAATTCACCCCTCCACTTT
-	TRBJ1-2	-	TRBV11-2	CASSLDRNYGYTF	TGTGCCAGCAGCTTAGACAGGAACTATGGCTACACCTTC
TRBD1	TRBJ1-2	-	TRBV19	CASRITGGSYGYTF	TGTGCCAGTAGGATAACAGGGGGAAGCTATGGCTACACCTTC
TRBD1	TRBJ1-2	-	TRBV6-5	CASSLRAQGAYGYTF	TGTGCCAGCAGTCTAAGGGCACAGGGGGCCTATGGCTACACCTTC
-	TRBJ1-5	-	TRBV9	CASSPDYSNQPQHF	TGTGCCAGCAGCCCGGACTATAGCAATCAGCCCCAGCATTTT
-	TRBJ2-4	-	TRBV27	CASSLGTPGQKNIQYF	TGTGCCAGCAGTTTAGGTACCCCGGGACAAAAAAACATTCAGTACTTC
-	TRBJ2-7	-	TRBV7-2	CASSLTVRQGSYEQYF	TGTGCCAGCAGCTTAACCGTCCGGCAGGGGAGCTACGAGCAGTACTTC
TRBD2	TRBJ2-5	-	TRBV11-2	CASSHPLADQETQYF	TGTGCCAGCAGCCACCCCCTAGCGGACCAAGAGACCCAGTACTTC
-	TRBJ2-7	-	TRBV27	CASIYARAYEQYF	TGTGCCAGCATATATGCCAGGGCCTACGAGCAGTACTTC
TRBD1	TRBJ1-1	-	TRBV4-3	CASSPGTGPNTEAFF	TGCGCCAGCAGCCCTGGGACAGGGCCGAACACTGAAGCTTTCTTT
-	TRBJ2-3	-	TRBV21-1	CASSKAAGDSKREGDSTDTQYF	TGTGCCAGCAGCAAAGCTGCGGGGGACTCTAAGCGGGAGGGGGATAGCACAGATACGCAGTATTTT
-	TRBJ2-5	few	TRBV5-1	CASSLSPQETQYF	TGCGCCAGCAGCTTGAGCCCCCAAGAGACCCAGTACTTC